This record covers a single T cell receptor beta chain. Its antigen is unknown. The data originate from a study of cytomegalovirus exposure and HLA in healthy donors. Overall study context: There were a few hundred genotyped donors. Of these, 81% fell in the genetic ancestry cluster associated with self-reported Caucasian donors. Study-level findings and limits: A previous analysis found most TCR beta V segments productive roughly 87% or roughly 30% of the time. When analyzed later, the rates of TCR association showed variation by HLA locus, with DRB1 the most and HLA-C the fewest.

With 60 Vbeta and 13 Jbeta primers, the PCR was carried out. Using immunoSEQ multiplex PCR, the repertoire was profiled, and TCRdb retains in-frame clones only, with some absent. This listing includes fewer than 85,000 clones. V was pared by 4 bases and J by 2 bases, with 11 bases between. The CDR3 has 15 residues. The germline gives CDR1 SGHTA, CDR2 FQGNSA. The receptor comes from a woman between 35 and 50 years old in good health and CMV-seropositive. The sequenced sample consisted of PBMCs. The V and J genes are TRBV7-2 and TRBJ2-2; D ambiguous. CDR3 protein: CASSSHHSNTGELFF. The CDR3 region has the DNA TGTGCCAGCAGCTCCCACCACTCTAACACCGGGGAGCTGTTTTTT.